Below are 9 T cell receptor beta chains sequenced from a single sample in a study of shared clonotypes between healthy human individuals. The table came from immunoSEQ multiplex PCR; TCRdb's copy has only in-frame clones and leaves some out. There are 980,000 or so clones in the sample; approximately 80% occur only once, and about 1.5% lies in the top ten. The sample consisted of memory CD4+ T cells sorted from blood. This sample's subset: CD45RA-negative fraction. These receptors all come from a man between 18 and 29 years old in good health.

This clone came up a few times. J is TRBJ1-3 and V is TRBV5-1; perhaps TRBD1 as D (6 bases). Between the trimmed V and J ends, which lost 0 bases and 3 bases, there was a span of 16 bases. Germline V lookup: CDR1 SGHRS, CDR2 YFSETQ. The CDR3 extends over 17 amino acids. This CDR3 reads CASSLARDTGHGNTIYF. CDR3 in DNA: TGCGCCAGCAGCTTGGCCCGGGACACCGGACATGGAAACACCATATATTTT.

CDR3 region: CASNSGQGSYGYTF. DNA of the CDR3: TGTGCCAGCAACTCAGGGCAGGGGAGCTATGGCTACACCTTC. V and J are TRBV28 and TRBJ1-2; tentative D call: TRBD1 (6 bases). The CDR3 spans 14 residues. Germline V lookup: CDR1 MDHEN, CDR2 SYDVKM. Between the trimmed V and J ends, which lost 7 bases and 4 bases, there was a span of 16 bases.

The chain employs TRBV7-9 and TRBJ1-1; 10 bases align to TRBD1. In germline, CDR1 is SEHNR, CDR2 FQNEAQ (reference sequence). The ends lost 7 bases at V and 12 bases at J; junction bases unmatched: 8. The CDR3 is made up of 12 amino acids. This CDR3 reads CASTPGQGRSFF. In DNA, the CDR3 is TGTGCCAGCACCCCGGGACAGGGGAGGTCTTTCTTT.

This clone was detected many times. The chain joins TRBV19 to TRBJ2-7, with D perhaps matching TRBD1 (6 bases). With 6 bases removed from V and 0 bases from J, the gap between germline ends came to 15 bases. The CDR3 sequence is 15 residues long. Germline V gives CDR1 LNHDA, CDR2 SQIVND (reference sequence). As DNA, the CDR3 is TGTGCCAGTAGCCCACAGGGAAAGATCTCCTACGAGCAGTACTTC. Translation gives CASSPQGKISYEQYF.

At least ten counts were recorded for this clone. This rearrangement joins TRBV4-1 to TRBJ2-7; 12 bases map to TRBD2. Germline trimming cut 2 bases from V and 5 bases from J; bases unmatched to any gene: 7. This CDR3 has 16 amino acids. Per the germline V gene, CDR1 is MGHRA and CDR2 is YSYEKL. The CDR3 spells CASSQPTSGRRHEQYF. The CDR3 nucleotides read TGCGCCAGCAGCCAACCGACTAGCGGGAGACGGCACGAGCAGTACTTC.

A single count supports this clone. The chain is built from TRBV6-6 and TRBJ2-5, with 9 bases identical to TRBD1. The V gene's germline CDR1 is MNHNY and CDR2 SVGAGI (reference sequence). The ends lost 7 bases at V and 1 base at J; junction bases unmatched: 10. The CDR3 spans 16 residues. The CDR3, as DNA: TGTGCCAGCATTAGGGGGGGACAGGGCTCCCAAGAGACCCAGTACTTC. This translates into CASIRGGQGSQETQYF.

The chain links TRBV4-2 to TRBJ2-2; 10 positions agree with TRBD1. From germline, CDR1 is LGHNA and CDR2 YNFKEQ. The CDR3 loop spans 17 amino acids. Trimming at V came to 6 bases and at J to 7 bases, leaving 14 bases not matched to a gene. CDR3 amino acids: CASRRSGTGEGNGELFF. The DNA of the CDR3 is TGTGCCAGCAGGCGATCCGGGACAGGGGAGGGAAACGGGGAGCTGTTTTTT.

CDR3 in amino acids: CASSVRSITDTQYF. The CDR3 DNA reads as TGTGCCAGCAGCGTAAGGTCGATCACAGATACGCAGTATTTT. This chain uses TRBV9 with TRBJ2-3; D is unresolved. The CDR3 spans 14 residues. Germline CDR1 and CDR2: SGDLS and YYNGEE. Trimming took off 1 base at V and 2 bases at J, with 8 bases between the two ends. Supplemented by reference TRBV9 and TRBJ2-3, the full variable domain reads DSGVTQTPKHLITATGQRVTLRCSPRSGDLSVYWYQQSLDQGLQFLIQYYNGEERAKGNILERFSAQQFPDLHSELNLSSLELGDSALYFCASSVRSITDTQYFGPGTRLTVL.

Points on this clone: At one boundary the junction diverges from the germline segment, which might be a read error. V and J are TRBV5-1 and TRBJ1-1, with D possibly matching TRBD1 (5 bases). This CDR3 is built from 15 residues. The germline CDR1 and CDR2 sequences are SGHRS and YFSETQ. Here the CDR3 reads CASILGLLMNTEAFF. CDR3 nucleotides: TGCGCCAGCATCTTGGGACTACTTATGAACACTGAAGCTTTCTTT.